The clone carrying this TCR beta chain came up many times. The source of the sample is a study of response to subunit inactivated influenza vaccine. The V gene lost 8 bases and the J gene lost 6 bases, with 8 bases spanning the gap. This CDR3 contains 11 residues. From the RT-PCR reads, TCRdb called clonotypes with MiXCR, one entry per CDR3 protein. The sample shows about 780,000 distinct CDR3 sequences, around 20% of them seen only once. This specimen was PBMCs from blood, taken more than 4 days after vaccination. The chain uses TRBV12-3 or TRBV12-4 and TRBJ2-1; D call uncertain. The sequence came from a man aged 50 to 59 who received an inactivated influenza vaccine. The CDR3 DNA is TGTGCCAGCTCGCGTGTCAATGAGCAGTTCTTC. Translated, it gives CASSRVNEQFF.